Listed here is a single T cell receptor beta chain. Its antigen is not identified. This record comes from a study of T cell responses to AZD1222 COVID-19 vaccine. Overall study findings and caveats: Repertoires in all cases were sampled only once the peak T cell response had passed.

CDR3 length equals 18 residues. CDR1 is WNHNN and CDR2 is SYGVQD in the germline V gene (reference sequence). Profiling relied on immunoSEQ multiplex PCR, and the TCRdb table lists in-frame clones only, not all of them. The table records 140,000 or so clones, about nine tenths of them present only once. The V and J genes are TRBV10-1 and TRBJ1-1; 10 bases are shared with TRBD1. This receptor was identified in an adult who received the AZD1222 COVID-19 vaccine. The sequencing used peripheral blood, collected 28 days after the second AZD1222 dose. CDR3 coding DNA: TGCGCAGAATACCGGGACAGGGGCCCCGAAGCGTTGAACACTGAAGCTTTCTTT. Translation: CAEYRDRGPEALNTEAFF.